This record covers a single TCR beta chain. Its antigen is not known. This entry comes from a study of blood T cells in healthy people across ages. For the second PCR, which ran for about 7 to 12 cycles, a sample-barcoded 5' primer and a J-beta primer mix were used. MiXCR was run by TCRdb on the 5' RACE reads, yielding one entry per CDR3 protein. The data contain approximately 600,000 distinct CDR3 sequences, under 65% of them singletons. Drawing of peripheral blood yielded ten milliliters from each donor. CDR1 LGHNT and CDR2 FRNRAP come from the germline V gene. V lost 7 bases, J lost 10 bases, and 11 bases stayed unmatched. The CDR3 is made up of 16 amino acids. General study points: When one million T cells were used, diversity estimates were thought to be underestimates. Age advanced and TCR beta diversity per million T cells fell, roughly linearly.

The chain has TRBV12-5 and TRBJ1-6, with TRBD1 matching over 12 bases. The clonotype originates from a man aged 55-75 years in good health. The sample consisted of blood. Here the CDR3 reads CASARGTGGEASPLHF. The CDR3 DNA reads TGTGCTAGTGCCCGGGGGACAGGGGGCGAGGCATCACCCCTCCACTTT.